The rows below give T cell receptor beta chains drawn from one sample of a study of naive and memory T cell subsets. TCRdb reanalysed the UMI-ligation and nested PCR reads using MiXCR and keeps one entry per CDR3 protein. Of just over 80,000 distinct CDR3 sequences listed, approximately 9.2% are singletons. The sequenced sample was naive CD8+ T cells from blood. These receptors were obtained from a human donor in good health. Each CDR3 is given with its conserved first and last residue. Each record gives: clone size, V gene, J gene, D gene, CDR3 protein, CDR3 DNA. The D gene is left open where the match is weak. Clone size is given for some rows only: seen once, a few or many times, or a class if the clone is expanded.

.,TRBV28,TRBJ2-7,TRBD2,CASVGRPSGQYEQYF,TGTGCCAGCGTTGGGAGGCCTAGCGGGCAATACGAGCAGTACTTC
.,TRBV29-1,TRBJ2-3,.,CSTNPETIDTQYF,TGCAGCACTAACCCGGAAACCATAGATACGCAGTATTTT
many,TRBV4-3,TRBJ2-7,.,CASSQDNGPYEQYF,TGCGCCAGCAGCCAAGATAACGGGCCCTACGAGCAGTACTTC
many,TRBV10-3,TRBJ2-7,TRBD1,CAISVGQGAYEQYF,TGTGCCATCAGTGTGGGGCAGGGGGCCTACGAGCAGTACTTC
.,TRBV6-2/TRBV6-3,TRBJ2-7,TRBD1,CASSSSDRDFREQYF,TGTGCCAGCAGCAGCTCGGACAGGGATTTTCGCGAGCAGTACTTC
many,TRBV6-5,TRBJ2-2,.,CASSYGAGELFF,TGTGCCAGCAGTTACGGAGCCGGGGAGCTGTTTTTT
many,TRBV7-9,TRBJ2-1,TRBD2,CASSPLAGVYNEQFF,TGTGCCAGCAGCCCCCTAGCGGGAGTATACAATGAGCAGTTCTTC
many,TRBV21-1,TRBJ1-2,.,CASSKVEGKTNYGYTF,TGTGCCAGCAGCAAAGTTGAGGGGAAGACTAACTATGGCTACACCTTC
.,TRBV19,TRBJ2-1,.,CASSSVGYNEQFF,TGTGCCAGTAGTAGCGTTGGTTACAATGAGCAGTTCTTC
.,TRBV5-6,TRBJ1-2,TRBD1,CASSPGTGVSGYTF,TGTGCCAGCAGCCCCGGGACAGGGGTTAGTGGCTACACCTTC
many,TRBV29-1,TRBJ2-1,TRBD2,CSAGLAGVNEQFF,TGCAGCGCGGGACTAGCGGGAGTTAATGAGCAGTTCTTC
many,TRBV6-1,TRBJ1-6,.,CASSDFANSPLHF,TGTGCCAGCAGTGATTTCGCCAATTCACCCCTCCACTTT
many,TRBV29-1,TRBJ2-6,TRBD2,CSVEGGRDSGANVLTF,TGCAGCGTTGAAGGAGGGAGGGATTCTGGGGCCAACGTCCTGACTTTC
few,TRBV2,TRBJ2-4,.,CASSGQSSLKNIQYF,TGTGCCAGCAGTGGCCAGTCTAGCTTAAAAAACATTCAGTACTTC
few,TRBV10-3,TRBJ2-3,.,CAIDGGSGSTDTQYF,TGTGCCATCGATGGTGGTAGCGGCAGCACAGATACGCAGTATTTT
many,TRBV20-1,TRBJ2-1,TRBD2,CSAQWGGGSSGWYNEQFF,TGCAGTGCTCAATGGGGTGGCGGGAGCTCAGGTTGGTACAATGAGCAGTTCTTC
many,TRBV7-9,TRBJ2-4,TRBD1,CASSGTGANKNIQYF,TGTGCCAGCAGTGGGACAGGCGCTAACAAAAACATTCAGTACTTC
few,TRBV15,TRBJ1-5,TRBD1,CATSLCRGHGCNQPQHF,TGTGCCACCAGCCTCTGCAGGGGGCACGGTTGCAATCAGCCCCAGCATTTT
many,TRBV11-2,TRBJ2-1,TRBD2,CASSAFTGLPSGYNEQFF,TGTGCCAGCAGCGCATTCACGGGACTACCATCGGGGTACAATGAGCAGTTCTTC
.,TRBV7-9,TRBJ1-5,.,CASSLARGGPQHF,TGTGCCAGCAGCTTAGCGCGCGGCGGGCCCCAGCATTTT